Presented here are 19 T cell receptor beta chains from one specimen sequenced in a study of cytotoxic CD8 clonotypes in ibrutinib-treated CLL (dated by TCRdb to about 2021). Library preparation used the immunoSEQ multiplex PCR assay. TCRdb holds this immuneACCESS table with in-frame rearrangements only. Some clones are missing; in checked studies, unresolved V genes explain under half, and the rest has no known cause. The sample yields roughly 70,000 clones; approximately 80% were counted once. The ten largest clones take up 7.5% to 9.5% of the sample. Taken with the paper, the label for time point translates to: progressive disease on ibrutinib. Sequenced here: PBMCs, sampled at disease progression, from a patient treated with ibrutinib. These receptors were collected from a human donor with chronic lymphocytic leukemia.

The chain uses TRBV18 and TRBJ2-7; 16 bases align to TRBD2. J lost 2 bases, V lost 3 bases, and 4 bases had no gene match. This CDR3 is 17 amino acids long. CDR1 and CDR2 from the germline V gene are KGHSH and LQKENI. CDR3 in DNA: TGTGCCAGCTCACCGGGACTAGCGGGAGGGCCCACCTACGAGCAGTACTTC. Encoded protein: CASSPGLAGGPTYEQYF. The entire variable domain, with the rest obtained from reference TRBV18 and TRBJ2-7, is as follows: NAGVMQNPRHLVRRRGQEARLRCSPMKGHSHVYWYRQLPEEGLKFMVYLQKENIIDESGMPKERFSAEFPKEGPSILRIQQVVRGDSAAYFCASSPGLAGGPTYEQYFGPGTRLTVT.

This chain links TRBV28 with TRBJ2-1, with 9 bases lining up with TRBD2. J was trimmed by 8 bases and V by 7 bases; bases with no gene match: 15. This CDR3 spans 16 amino acids. Per the germline V gene, CDR1 is MDHEN and CDR2 is SYDVKM. The CDR3 DNA is TGTGCCAGCAAGCCCTCATGGGCTAGCGGGGTCTATGAGCAGTTCTTC. It specifies CASKPSWASGVYEQFF.

The J gene is TRBJ2-3, the V gene TRBV5-1, with D perhaps matching TRBD2 (5 bases). V was shortened by 0 bases and J by 0 bases, with 14 bases between the two germline ends. Germline V gives CDR1 SGHRS, CDR2 YFSETQ. The CDR3 runs 17 residues. The DNA of the CDR3 is TGCGCCAGCAGCTTGGCGTGGACTCTCCTTAGCACAGATACGCAGTATTTT. Amino acid sequence: CASSLAWTLLSTDTQYF.

The chain recombines TRBV5-1 with TRBJ2-3; TRBD1 agrees at 9 bases. This CDR3 is 17 amino acids long. From germline, CDR1 is SGHRS and CDR2 YFSETQ. Trimming at V came to 0 bases and at J to 3 bases, leaving 8 bases not matched to a gene. The CDR3 nucleotides are TGCGCCAGCAGCTTGGGATCGGGACAGGGAATTACAGATACGCAGTATTTT. This codes for CASSLGSGQGITDTQYF.

The gene calls are TRBV5-1 and TRBJ2-7; weak D call: TRBD1 (6 bases). Deletions cut 4 bases from V and 2 bases from J, with 13 bases between. CDR3 size: 14 residues. From germline, CDR1 is SGHRS and CDR2 YFSETQ. CDR3 bases: TGCGCCAGCAGCCAAGGACAGACGCCCTACGAGCAGTACTTC. Its translation: CASSQGQTPYEQYF. Filled out from reference TRBV5-1 and TRBJ2-7, the complete variable domain reads KAGVTQTPRYLIKTRGQQVTLSCSPISGHRSVSWYQQTPGQGLQFLFEYFSETQRNKGNFPGRFSGRQFSNSRSEMNVSTLELGDSALYLCASSQGQTPYEQYFGPGTRLTVT.

The rearrangement joins TRBV19 to TRBJ1-1; TRBD1 aligns across 8 bases. Germline lookup yields CDR1 LNHDA and CDR2 SQIVND (reference sequence). This CDR3 contains 13 residues. The DNA of the CDR3 is TGTGTCCTAAGCAGGGGGCGGAACACTGAAGCTTTCTTT. This gives the protein CVLSRGRNTEAFF.

This clone was seen only a few times. The V call is TRBV28, the J call TRBJ1-6; D gene uncertain. Trimming left V 3 bases short and J 5 bases short, with 17 bases between. CDR3 length: 17 amino acids. Per germline, CDR1 MDHEN and CDR2 SYDVKM. The CDR3 reads CASSLEVRDSDNSPLHF. The CDR3 nucleotides are TGTGCCAGCAGTTTGGAGGTGCGAGATTCCGATAATTCACCCCTCCACTTT.

The chain is built from TRBV4-1 and TRBJ2-2; the D gene could be TRBD1 or TRBD2 (5 bases each). There are 14 residues in the CDR3. V lost 8 bases and J lost 1, with 11 bases in between. Germline V gene sequence: CDR1 MGHRA, CDR2 YSYEKL. DNA of the CDR3: TGCGCCAGCCTCGGGACGGGGAACACCGGGGAGCTGTTTTTT. It translates to CASLGTGNTGELFF.

This clone was counted only a few times. The rearrangement uses TRBV30 and TRBJ1-1; D gene ambiguous. Germline V lookup: CDR1 GTSNPN, CDR2 SVGIG (reference sequence). V was cut by 0 bases and J by 10 bases, with 15 bases left in between. This CDR3 comprises 13 residues. CDR3 bases: TGTGCCTGGAGTGTACGGCACGGAGCGGGAGCTTTCTTT. Its translation: CAWSVRHGAGAFF. The complete variable domain, with remaining parts taken from reference TRBV30 and TRBJ1-1, reads SQTIHQWPATLVQPVGSPLSLECTVEGTSNPNLYWYRQAAGRGLQLLFYSVGIGQISSEVPQNLSASRPQDRQFILSSKKLLLSDSGFYLCAWSVRHGAGAFFGQGTRLTVV.

This clone has only a few counts. The V call is TRBV19, the J call TRBJ2-6, with 7 positions matching TRBD1. Trimming cost V 3 bases and J 2 bases; bases outside gene matches: 7. The CDR3 runs 17 residues. Looked up from germline, CDR1 is LNHDA and CDR2 is SQIVND (reference sequence). Written as DNA, the CDR3 is TGTGCCAGTAGTATTAGGTTAGGGGGCGCTGGGGCCAACGTCCTGACTTTC. This gives the protein CASSIRLGGAGANVLTF. The whole variable domain, remainder taken from reference TRBV19 and TRBJ2-6, is DGGITQSPKYLFRKEGQNVTLSCEQNLNHDAMYWYRQDPGQGLRLIYYSQIVNDFQKGDIAEGYSVSREKKESFPLTVTSAQKNPTAFYLCASSIRLGGAGANVLTFGAGSRLTVL.

The J gene is TRBJ2-7, the V gene TRBV4-1; D is possibly TRBD2 (6 bases). Germline V gives CDR1 MGHRA, CDR2 YSYEKL. V dropped 2 bases and J dropped 4 bases, with 12 bases sitting between them. The CDR3 extends over 14 amino acids. In DNA form, the CDR3 reads TGCGCCAGCAGCCAAACGACTAGAACGTACGAGCAGTACTTC. Protein: CASSQTTRTYEQYF.

The rearrangement links TRBV2 to TRBJ2-1, with 8 bases matching TRBD2. Germline CDR1 is SNHLY and CDR2 is FYNNEI. The CDR3 runs to 13 residues. J was trimmed by 11 bases and V by 5 bases; bases with no gene match: 8. The CDR3 DNA reads as TGTGCCAGCAGTCAAGGTAGCGGGGAAAAGCAGTTCTTC. Translating gives CASSQGSGEKQFF.

This clone was detected only once. DNA of the CDR3: TGTGCCAGCGGATTACTAGCGGGGGCCTCCTACGAGCAGTACTTC. Its translation is CASGLLAGASYEQYF. The chain is built from TRBV28 and TRBJ2-7; 11 bases map to TRBD2. CDR1 is MDHEN, CDR2 SYDVKM, per germline. Losses at the gene ends were 8 bases for V and 0 bases for J; bases not matched to a gene: 6. CDR3 length equals 15 residues. Looking up the rest from reference TRBV28 and TRBJ2-7 gives the full variable domain: DVKVTQSSRYLVKRTGEKVFLECVQDMDHENMFWYRQDPGLGLRLIYFSYDVKMKEKGDIPEGYSVSREKKERFSLILESASTNQTSMYLCASGLLAGASYEQYFGPGTRLTVT.

The genes are TRBV11-1 and TRBJ2-5; D unresolved. Looked up from germline, CDR1 is SGHAT and CDR2 is FQDESV (reference sequence). V lost 1 base, J lost 4 bases, and 1 base lay in between. CDR3 size: 11 residues. The DNA for the CDR3 is TGTGCCAGCAGCTTAGGAGAGACCCAGTACTTC. Amino acid sequence: CASSLGETQYF.

The genes are TRBV15 and TRBJ2-1, with 7 bases fitting TRBD2. This CDR3 comprises 17 residues. V shed 0 bases, J shed 1 base, and the junction held 6 bases outside the gene matches. Germline CDR1 reads LNHNV; CDR2 reads YYDKDF (reference sequence). CDR3 bases: TGTGCCACCAGCAGAGATCTTGGGGGGGTGTCCTACAATGAGCAGTTCTTC. The encoded protein is CATSRDLGGVSYNEQFF.

V usage is TRBV27 and J usage is TRBJ2-4; perhaps TRBD2 as D (5 bases). Trimming took 2 bases from V and 8 from J, leaving 7 bases between them. The CDR3 extends over 12 amino acids. Germline-derived CDR1 and CDR2 are MNHEY and SMNVEV (reference sequence). CDR3 in amino acids: CASSLEGYIQYF. CDR3 nucleotide sequence: TGTGCCAGCAGTTTAGAGGGTTACATTCAGTACTTC.

The chain uses TRBV28 and TRBJ2-7, with D tentatively TRBD1 (5 bases). Trimming cost V 3 bases and J 3 bases, with 9 bases left between them. There are 13 residues in the CDR3. The germline V gene encodes CDR1 MDHEN and CDR2 SYDVKM. The CDR3 region is CASSLGRVYEQYF. The CDR3 DNA sequence: TGTGCCAGCAGTTTGGGCAGGGTCTACGAGCAGTACTTC.

This clone was picked up a small number of times. The gene calls are TRBV5-1 and TRBJ1-2; 7 nucleotides line up with TRBD1. The CDR3 is made up of 13 amino acids. J was trimmed by 3 bases and V by 3 bases; bases with no gene match: 2. Germline V lookup: CDR1 SGHRS, CDR2 YFSETQ. The CDR3 region is CASSSGTDYGYTF. The CDR3 DNA reads TGCGCCAGCAGCTCCGGGACAGACTATGGCTACACCTTC.

The V gene is TRBV5-1, the J gene TRBJ2-1; TRBD1 aligns across 10 bases. CDR3 length: 15 residues. CDR1 SGHRS and CDR2 YFSETQ come from the germline V gene. Germline trimming cut 4 bases from V and 2 bases from J; bases unmatched to any gene: 3. CDR3 sequence: CASSGGQGPYNEQFF. DNA of the CDR3: TGCGCCAGCAGCGGGGGACAGGGGCCCTACAATGAGCAGTTCTTC. The variable domain in full, with the rest retrieved from reference TRBV5-1 and TRBJ2-1, is KAGVTQTPRYLIKTRGQQVTLSCSPISGHRSVSWYQQTPGQGLQFLFEYFSETQRNKGNFPGRFSGRQFSNSRSEMNVSTLELGDSALYLCASSGGQGPYNEQFFGPGTRLTVL.